The 27 T cell receptor beta chains presented below share a single source sample, sequenced in a study of glioma-infiltrating T cells after dendritic cell vaccination. The time point: after dendritic cell vaccination, including at tumor progression/relapse. Generated by immunoSEQ multiplex PCR, the TCRdb table keeps only in-frame clones and is missing some. Of tens of thousands of clones in the sample, about 83% were seen once. The specimen comprised blood, sampled after dendritic cell vaccination. Receptors were obtained from a human donor with glioblastoma.

The V call is TRBV11-2, the J call TRBJ1-1; the match to TRBD1 covers 9 bases. Germline loops: CDR1 SGHAT, CDR2 FQNNGV. The CDR3 covers 14 residues. V was clipped by 5 bases and J by 1 base; unmatched bases: 2. CDR3 loop: CASSRDRANTEAFF. In DNA, the CDR3 is TGTGCCAGCAGCCGGGACAGGGCGAACACTGAAGCTTTCTTT.

The rearrangement joins TRBV7-9 to TRBJ1-2, with a weak D call TRBD1 (6 bases). Trimming took off 1 base at V and 7 bases at J, with 19 bases between the two ends. Germline loops: CDR1 SEHNR, CDR2 FQNEAQ (reference sequence). The CDR3 runs 16 residues. CDR3 in amino acids: CASSLEWSRGNFGYTF. The CDR3 DNA sequence: TGTGCCAGCAGCTTAGAATGGAGCAGGGGAAATTTTGGCTACACCTTC.

This chain uses TRBV9 with TRBJ2-5; 8 bases line up with TRBD1. The J segment lost 5 bases and the V segment lost 0 bases, leaving 9 bases of the junction unmatched. CDR1 is SGDLS and CDR2 is YYNGEE in the germline V gene. The CDR3 has 16 residues. CDR3 residues: CASSVDSGGAGETQYF. The CDR3 DNA is TGTGCCAGCAGCGTAGATTCAGGGGGCGCCGGGGAGACCCAGTACTTC.

J is TRBJ2-3 and V is TRBV9; 9 bases agree with TRBD1. Germline assignment: CDR1 SGDLS and CDR2 YYNGEE. This CDR3 has 17 residues. With 3 bases clipped from V and 2 bases from J, the junction kept 10 bases outside the gene matches. The CDR3 DNA is TGTGCCAGCAGCGAGCACCGGGGACAGGGTGTCACAGATACGCAGTATTTT. This encodes CASSEHRGQGVTDTQYF.

The rearrangement joins TRBV6-5 to TRBJ1-2; 10 bases match TRBD1. The CDR3 totals 16 residues. From germline, CDR1 is MNHEY and CDR2 SVGAGI. Germline trimming cut 0 bases from V and 4 bases from J; bases unmatched to any gene: 5. The chain's CDR3 is CASSYSRTGGSYGYTF. In nucleotides, the CDR3 is TGTGCCAGCAGTTACTCCCGGACAGGGGGTTCCTATGGCTACACCTTC.

The genes are TRBV9 and TRBJ2-1; TRBD2 agrees at 10 bases. From germline, CDR1 is SGDLS and CDR2 YYNGEE. This CDR3 has 15 amino acids. The trim removed 4 bases at V and 7 bases at J, leaving 8 bases unmatched. The CDR3 region is CASSLEGTSVNEQFF. The DNA of the CDR3 is TGTGCCAGCAGCTTAGAAGGGACTAGCGTGAATGAGCAGTTCTTC.

Remarks on this clone: Other DNA sequences in the same sample also yield this CDR3. CDR3 residues: CASSPGQVPPRDGYTF. In DNA form, the CDR3 reads TGTGCCAGCAGCCCGGGACAGGTCCCTCCCAGGGATGGCTACACCTTC. V and J are TRBV28 and TRBJ1-2; 8 nucleotides agree with TRBD1. This CDR3 region has 16 residues. In germline, CDR1 is MDHEN, CDR2 SYDVKM. The V and J ends lost 6 bases and 6 bases, in that order; junction bases with no gene match: 15.

The chain employs TRBV7-9 and TRBJ1-4, with a weak D call TRBD1 (6 bases). The CDR3 sequence is 16 residues long. CDR1 is SEHNR, CDR2 FQNEAQ, per germline (reference sequence). Trimming pared 1 base from V and 1 base from J, leaving 10 bases between. The CDR3 DNA sequence: TGTGCCAGCAGCTTAGGGACAGCCGTAACTAATGAAAAACTGTTTTTT. Residues: CASSLGTAVTNEKLFF.

The chain employs TRBV6-5 and TRBJ2-7, with D perhaps matching TRBD1 (6 bases). From germline, CDR1 is MNHEY and CDR2 SVGAGI. The CDR3 totals 16 residues. V lost 4 bases, J lost 2 bases, and 18 bases lay in between. The CDR3 DNA is TGTGCCAGCAGTTCCATCCCGGTACAGGGTCCCTACGAGCAGTACTTC. Protein sequence: CASSSIPVQGPYEQYF.

The chain employs TRBV29-1 and TRBJ2-7, with D uncertain. CDR3 size: 11 residues. V shed 5 bases and J shed 0 bases, with 5 bases lying between them. Germline V gene data show CDR1 as SQVTM and CDR2 as ANQGSEA. CDR3 in DNA: TGCAGCGTTCGGTTCTCCTACGAGCAGTACTTC. Translation gives CSVRFSYEQYF.

This chain connects TRBV11-3 to TRBJ2-5; 8 positions agree with TRBD2. The J call may be in error: the DNA end matches TRBJ2-7 better. Looked up from germline, CDR1 is SGHNT and CDR2 is YENEEA. The CDR3 is made up of 13 amino acids. The CDR3 spells CASSARGGYEQYF. The CDR3 DNA reads as TGTGCCAGCAGCGCACGGGGGGGCTACGAGCAGTACTTC.

The chain links TRBV5-1 to TRBJ2-5, with D possibly being TRBD1 (6 bases). With 4 bases removed from V and 2 bases from J, the gap between germline ends came to 15 bases. The CDR3 runs 15 residues. Germline-derived CDR1 and CDR2 are SGHRS and YFSETQ. The CDR3 nucleotides read TGCGCCAGCAGCCCGAGACAGGTTTCACAAGAGACCCAGTACTTC. As protein: CASSPRQVSQETQYF.

The table lists this clone with a count of one. The gene calls are TRBV9 and TRBJ1-2, with TRBD1 identical over 7 bases. V dropped 0 bases and J dropped 4; count of bases not matched to a gene: 9. The CDR3 consists of 16 residues. Germline V gene lookup returns CDR1 SGDLS and CDR2 YYNGEE. The DNA for the CDR3 is TGTGCCAGCAGCGTAGCCGAGGGAAGGGGGCCCTATGGCTACACCTTC. It codes for CASSVAEGRGPYGYTF.

This chain uses TRBV28 with TRBJ2-1, with TRBD2 as a possible D gene (5 bases). From germline, CDR1 is MDHEN and CDR2 SYDVKM. Trimming took off 1 base at V and 9 bases at J, with 19 bases between the two ends. There are 16 residues in the CDR3. CDR3 bases: TGTGCCAGCAGTTTATCAGCGCAATCGGCGGGTCCTGAGCAGTTCTTC. Its translation: CASSLSAQSAGPEQFF.

The chain has TRBV6-5 and TRBJ1-2, with D tentatively TRBD1 (5 bases). This CDR3 has 12 residues. Trimming stripped 10 bases from V and 8 bases from J, with 17 bases between. The germline CDR1 and CDR2 sequences are MNHEY and SVGAGI. The CDR3 here is CAIRQQSSGYTF. For the CDR3, the DNA is TGTGCCATCCGACAGCAAAGTTCGGGCTACACCTTC.

This chain connects TRBV7-9 to TRBJ2-1; D is perhaps TRBD1 (5 bases). CDR1 is SEHNR, CDR2 FQNEAQ, per germline (reference sequence). The V end was cut by 1 base, the J end by 10 bases, with 8 bases between. The CDR3 spans 12 residues. The CDR3 DNA reads as TGTGCCAGCAGCTTAGGGGGCCGGGAGCAGTTCTTC. Translated: CASSLGGREQFF.

This clone was seen only once. CDR3 in amino acids: CASSQEGGVTRQYF. CDR3 bases: TGCGCCAGCAGCCAAGAGGGGGGGGTAACGAGGCAGTACTTC. The chain combines TRBV4-3 with TRBJ2-7; 7 nucleotides line up with TRBD2. This CDR3 region has 14 residues. The V gene's germline CDR1 is LGHNA and CDR2 YSLEER. Trimming at V came to 0 bases and at J to 9 bases, leaving 8 bases not matched to a gene.

This chain connects TRBV10-1 to TRBJ2-3; perhaps TRBD2 as D (6 bases). V was shortened by 2 bases and J by 2 bases, with 17 bases between the two germline ends. The germline gives CDR1 WNHNN, CDR2 SYGVQD (reference sequence). The CDR3 runs 17 residues. The CDR3 DNA reads TGCGCCAGCAGTGAGGGTTCGGGCCGCGGGGCCACAGATACGCAGTATTTT. The encoded protein is CASSEGSGRGATDTQYF.

The V call is TRBV19, the J call TRBJ1-1; D unresolved. The CDR3 loop spans 13 amino acids. With 3 bases removed from V and 4 bases from J, the gap between germline ends came to 9 bases. Germline V CDR1 and CDR2: LNHDA, SQIVND (reference sequence). CDR3 sequence: CASSMGTTTEAFF. CDR3 DNA sequence: TGTGCCAGTAGTATGGGCACCACCACTGAAGCTTTCTTT.

V usage is TRBV5-6 and J usage is TRBJ2-1, with 11 bases lining up with TRBD2. V was clipped by 4 bases and J by 3 bases; unmatched bases: 6. The CDR3 loop spans 16 amino acids. CDR1 and CDR2 (germline): SGHDT, YYEEEE. The chain's CDR3 is CASSGLLAGVYNEQFF. The CDR3 DNA is TGTGCCAGCAGCGGCTTACTAGCGGGGGTCTACAATGAGCAGTTCTTC. Drawing the rest from reference TRBV5-6 and TRBJ2-1, the complete variable domain is DAGVTQSPTHLIKTRGQQVTLRCSPKSGHDTVSWYQQALGQGPQFIFQYYEEEERQRGNFPDRFSGHQFPNYSSELNVNALLLGDSALYLCASSGLLAGVYNEQFFGPGTRLTVL.

The J gene is TRBJ1-1, the V gene TRBV19, with D unclear. The germline V and J ends were trimmed by 5 bases and 10 bases, with 11 bases remaining between them. This CDR3 contains 11 residues. Germline assignment: CDR1 LNHDA and CDR2 SQIVND (reference sequence). Here the CDR3 DNA reads TGTGCCAGTAGTGCGCCGGGAACAGCTTTCTTT. Translated: CASSAPGTAFF.

J is TRBJ2-5 and V is TRBV9; weak D call: TRBD1 (6 bases). Trimming stripped 0 bases from V and 5 bases from J, with 17 bases between. Germline CDR1 is SGDLS and CDR2 is YYNGEE. CDR3 length equals 16 residues. CDR3 nucleotide sequence: TGTGCCAGCAGCGTAGGGTCATTCGCAGGGGAGGAGACCCAGTACTTC. It translates to CASSVGSFAGEETQYF.

The CDR3 protein is CASSLSAGYGYTF. For the CDR3, the DNA is TGTGCCAGCAGTTTATCCGCGGGCTATGGCTACACCTTC. The chain is built from TRBV27 and TRBJ1-2; unclear D gene. Per germline, CDR1 MNHEY and CDR2 SMNVEV (reference sequence). The CDR3 is 13 amino acids. The V gene lost 0 bases and the J gene lost 4 bases, with 6 bases spanning the gap.

The chain employs TRBV28 and TRBJ1-3, with a weak D call TRBD1 (5 bases). There are 19 residues in the CDR3. Germline V CDR1 and CDR2: MDHEN, SYDVKM. V dropped 4 bases and J dropped 4 bases, with 26 bases sitting between them. DNA for the CDR3: TGTGCCAGCAGTTCACCCGCCCCAATGGGCAGGGAATGGGGAAACACCATATATTTT. This sequence encodes CASSSPAPMGREWGNTIYF.

J is TRBJ2-3 and V is TRBV6-1; D possibly corresponds to TRBD2 (5 bases). The CDR3 totals 15 residues. Trimming shortened V by 3 bases and J by 4 bases, and 14 bases separated the two germline ends. In germline, CDR1 is MNHNS, CDR2 SASEGT. Written as DNA, the CDR3 is TGTGCCAGCAGTGATCCTAGCCGGCCTGCAGATACGCAGTATTTT. This gives the protein CASSDPSRPADTQYF.

The chain recombines TRBV7-2 with TRBJ1-2; unclear D gene. The CDR3 contains 14 residues. Germline V gene sequence: CDR1 SGHTA, CDR2 FQGNSA. Trimming stripped 1 base from V and 4 bases from J, with 10 bases between. The CDR3 is CASSLEVSSYGYTF. In DNA form, the CDR3 reads TGTGCCAGCAGCTTAGAAGTCAGTTCCTATGGCTACACCTTC. Supplemented by reference TRBV7-2 and TRBJ1-2, the full variable domain reads GAGVSQSPSNKVTEKGKDVELRCDPISGHTALYWYRQSLGQGLEFLIYFQGNSAPDKSGLPSDRFSAERTGGSVSTLTIQRTQQEDSAVYLCASSLEVSSYGYTFGSGTRLTVV.

CDR3 amino acids: CASSLVGAGRRTDTQYF. The CDR3 DNA sequence: TGTGCCAGCAGCTTAGTTGGGGCGGGGAGACGCACAGATACGCAGTATTTT. This rearrangement joins TRBV7-8 to TRBJ2-3; perhaps TRBD2 as D (6 bases). This CDR3 is built from 17 residues. The germline gives CDR1 SGHVS, CDR2 FQNEAQ. V lost 1 base and J lost 1, with 15 bases in between.